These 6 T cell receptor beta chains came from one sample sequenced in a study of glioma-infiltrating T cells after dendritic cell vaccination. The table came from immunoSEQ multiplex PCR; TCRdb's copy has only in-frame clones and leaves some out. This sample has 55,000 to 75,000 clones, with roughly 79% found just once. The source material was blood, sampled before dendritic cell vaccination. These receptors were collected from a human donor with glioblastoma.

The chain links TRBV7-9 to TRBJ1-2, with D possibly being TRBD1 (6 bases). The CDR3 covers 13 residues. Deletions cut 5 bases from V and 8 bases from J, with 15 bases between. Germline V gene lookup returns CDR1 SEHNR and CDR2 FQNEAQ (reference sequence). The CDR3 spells CASSPGQTGGYTF. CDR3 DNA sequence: TGTGCCAGCAGCCCTGGACAGACGGGCGGCTACACCTTC.

CDR3 sequence reads: CASSEPGLDTIYF. In nucleotides, the CDR3 is TGTGCCAGCAGTGAACCGGGACTTGACACCATATATTTT. The chain links TRBV25-1 to TRBJ1-3, with a weak D call TRBD1 (5 bases). Germline values: CDR1 MGHDK, CDR2 SYGVNS. V was trimmed by 2 bases and J by 8 bases, leaving 10 bases between them. The CDR3 has 13 residues.

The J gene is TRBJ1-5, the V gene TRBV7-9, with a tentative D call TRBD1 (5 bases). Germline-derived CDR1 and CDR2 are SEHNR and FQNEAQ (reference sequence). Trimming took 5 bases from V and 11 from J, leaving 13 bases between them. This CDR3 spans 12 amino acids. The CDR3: CASSPLGGTQHF. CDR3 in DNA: TGTGCCAGCAGCCCCCTTGGGGGGACCCAGCATTTT.

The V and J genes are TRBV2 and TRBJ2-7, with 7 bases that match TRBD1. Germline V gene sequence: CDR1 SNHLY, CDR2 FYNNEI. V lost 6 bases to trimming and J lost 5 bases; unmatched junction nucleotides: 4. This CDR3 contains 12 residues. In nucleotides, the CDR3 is TGTGCCAGCAGGTTCGACAGGGACGAGCAGTACTTC. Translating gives CASRFDRDEQYF.

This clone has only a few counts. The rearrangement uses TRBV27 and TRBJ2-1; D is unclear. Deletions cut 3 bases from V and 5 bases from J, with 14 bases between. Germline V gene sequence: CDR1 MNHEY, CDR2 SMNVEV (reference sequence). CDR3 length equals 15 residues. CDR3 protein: CASSFGSRGNNEQFF. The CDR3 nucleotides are TGTGCCAGCAGTTTTGGATCTCGAGGTAACAATGAGCAGTTCTTC.

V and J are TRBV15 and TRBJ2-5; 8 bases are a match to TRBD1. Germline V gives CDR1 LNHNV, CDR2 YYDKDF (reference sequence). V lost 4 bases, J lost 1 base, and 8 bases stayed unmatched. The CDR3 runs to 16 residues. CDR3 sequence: CATSNGDRSIQETQYF. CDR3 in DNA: TGTGCCACCAGCAACGGGGACAGGTCCATCCAAGAGACCCAGTACTTC.